This T cell receptor (beta chain) was documented in a study of response to subunit inactivated influenza vaccine. Comment on this clonotype: Antigen unknown.

TCRdb itself ran the RT-PCR reads through MiXCR, one entry per CDR3 protein. Of some 500,000 distinct CDR3 sequences listed, 16% were seen once; the top ten hold 3%. Findings and limits, study-wide: It was the authors' suggestion that each seasonal influenza vaccination recruits few new T cells.

This TCR was recovered from a man aged 45-69 years who received an inactivated influenza vaccine. Specimen: CD4+ T cells sorted from PBMCs, collected less than 30 months after vaccination.

CDR3 amino acids: CSASRQDLKTNEKLFF. DNA of the CDR3: TGCAGTGCTAGTAGACAGGATCTTAAAACTAATGAAAAACTGTTTTTT. This chain joins TRBV20-1 and TRBJ1-4; tentative D call: TRBD1 (6 bases). Germline-derived CDR1 and CDR2 are DFQATT and SNEGSKA (reference sequence). V gave up 3 bases and J gave up 1 base, with 15 bases separating them. The CDR3 spans 16 residues.